This TCR beta chain came from a study of shared clonotypes between healthy human individuals. Findings and caveats of the study: A limitation of the genetic and exposure-history diversity represented arose from few donors.

In the CD4+ fraction, cells were divided into CD45RA+ naive and CD45RA-negative memory subsets. Some clones are missing from TCRdb's copy, which holds only in-frame ones; the method was immunoSEQ multiplex PCR. This table has 2 million to 2.5 million clones, 90% to 96% appearing once. The CDR3 totals 14 residues. V lost 6 bases and J 3 bases, leaving 14 bases between the germline ends. CDR1 ENHRY and CDR2 SYGVKD come from the germline V gene. Comments on this clone: Antigen unknown.

Sequenced material: naive CD4+ T cells sorted from blood. Subset reported: CD45RA+ positively selected. The chain uses TRBV10-3 and TRBJ1-1; D not certain. The sequence was collected from a man aged 18 to 30 in good health. This CDR3 reads CAIRLTDEDTEAFF. CDR3 bases: TGTGCCATCAGGTTGACGGATGAGGACACTGAAGCTTTCTTT.